This T cell receptor beta chain was captured in a study of blood T cell repertoires in COVID-19. TCRdb's copy holds only in-frame clones and misses some; the assay was immunoSEQ multiplex PCR. The profile shows 20,000 to 30,000 clones, around nine tenths of them singletons. Germline V gives CDR1 LNHDA, CDR2 SQIVND (reference sequence). V lost 6 bases, J lost 6 bases, and 15 bases lay in between. The length of the CDR3 is 14 residues. The chain links TRBV19 to TRBJ1-5, with D possibly being TRBD1 (6 bases). The material sequenced was peripheral blood. The receptor comes from a human donor in a cohort sampled during active COVID-19. The CDR3: CASRQRGAPQPQHF. In nucleotides, the CDR3 is TGTGCCAGTAGACAACGGGGGGCTCCTCAGCCCCAGCATTTT.